Each of the 10 T cell receptor beta chains below was sequenced from the same sample in a study of CD8 T cells in Susac syndrome. RNA totalling about 0.5 to 1 ug underwent reverse transcription with random hexamers. TCRdb called the immunoSEQ multiplex PCR reads again in MiXCR, with one record for every CDR3 protein. Of around 95,000 distinct CDR3 sequences in the sample, 95% are singletons; the top ten hold approximately 0.3%. The sample was CD8+ T cells from PBMCs. The receptors shown here come from a human donor with Susac syndrome.

The V gene is TRBV28, the J gene TRBJ1-5; D gene unclear. Germline V gene sequence: CDR1 MDHEN, CDR2 SYDVKM. This CDR3 has 15 amino acids. Trimming removed 4 bases from V and 6 bases from J, with 16 bases in between. The CDR3 DNA is TGTGCCAGCAGTTCGGTGGCAGCCCTTGTTCAGCCCCAGCATTTT. It specifies CASSSVAALVQPQHF.

This chain uses TRBV12-3 or TRBV12-4 with TRBJ2-2, with D hard to call. This CDR3 is built from 13 residues. Trimming took off 2 bases at V and 4 bases at J, with 5 bases between the two ends. DNA for the CDR3: TGTGCCAGCAGTTTAAGGGCCACCGGGGAGCTGTTTTTT. It yields the protein CASSLRATGELFF.

J is TRBJ1-4 and V is TRBV7-9; 9 positions match TRBD1. The CDR3 extends over 14 amino acids. CDR1 and CDR2 from the germline V gene are SEHNR and FQNEAQ (reference sequence). The trim removed 5 bases at V and 10 bases at J, leaving 8 bases unmatched. CDR3 DNA: TGTGCCAGCAGCCGCGGACAGGGGCAAGGAAAACTGTTTTTT. Its translation is CASSRGQGQGKLFF.

The chain carries TRBV6-6 and TRBJ2-5; D unclear. The length of the CDR3 is 13 residues. Germline CDR1 is MNHNY and CDR2 is SVGAGI (reference sequence). Trimming cost V 4 bases and J 4 bases, with 10 bases left between them. In nucleotides, the CDR3 is TGTGCCAGCAGTTCCGGTCCCATAGAGACCCAGTACTTC. The encoded protein is CASSSGPIETQYF.

The chain employs TRBV5-4 and TRBJ2-7; a possible D gene is TRBD1 (9 bases). Per germline, CDR1 SGHNT and CDR2 YYREEE (reference sequence). V shed 4 bases and J shed 6 bases, with 20 bases lying between them. This CDR3 has 15 amino acids. CDR3 DNA: TGTGCCAGCAGCAGAACCGGGACAGGGACTAGCGAGCAGTACTTC. Its translation: CASSRTGTGTSEQYF. Drawing the rest from reference TRBV5-4 and TRBJ2-7, the complete variable domain is ETGVTQSPTHLIKTRGQQVTLRCSSQSGHNTVSWYQQALGQGPQFIFQYYREEENGRGNFPPRFSGLQFPNYSSELNVNALELDDSALYLCASSRTGTGTSEQYFGPGTRLTVT.

The rearrangement uses TRBV29-1 and TRBJ2-7, with 10 bases fitting TRBD1. CDR1 is SQVTM, CDR2 ANQGSEA, per germline. This CDR3 has 15 residues. The J segment lost 2 bases and the V segment lost 0 bases, leaving 4 bases of the junction unmatched. CDR3 DNA: TGCAGCGTTGAAGAATGGGGACAGGGGACCTACGAGCAGTACTTC. This codes for CSVEEWGQGTYEQYF.

The chain links TRBV29-1 to TRBJ1-1; D might be TRBD1 (6 bases). Germline CDR1 reads SQVTM; CDR2 reads ANQGSEA. CDR3 length: 13 residues. V dropped 7 bases and J dropped 0 bases, with 12 bases sitting between them. The DNA for the CDR3 is TGCAGCGCGCGACAGGCCATGAACACTGAAGCTTTCTTT. This encodes CSARQAMNTEAFF.

The chain recombines TRBV16 with TRBJ1-4; D gene uncertain. CDR1 and CDR2 from the germline V gene are KGHSY and FQNENV. Trimming removed 2 bases from V and 14 bases from J, with 12 bases in between. This CDR3 region has 12 residues. The CDR3 spells CASSQDRSALFF. DNA of the CDR3: TGTGCCAGCAGCCAAGATCGGTCAGCGCTGTTTTTT.

This rearrangement joins TRBV29-1 to TRBJ2-3, with D tentatively TRBD1 or TRBD2 (5 bases each). Germline V gene data show CDR1 as SQVTM and CDR2 as ANQGSEA. The CDR3 runs to 13 residues. V was shortened by 7 bases and J by 4 bases, with 15 bases between the two germline ends. The CDR3 sequence is CSAERGIADTQYF. For the CDR3, the DNA is TGCAGCGCCGAGAGGGGTATCGCAGATACGCAGTATTTT.

V and J are TRBV13 and TRBJ2-7; TRBD2 is a possible D gene (5 bases). Germline CDR1 and CDR2: PRHDT and FYEKMQ (reference sequence). The CDR3 has 15 residues. V was pared by 3 bases and J by 0 bases, with 12 bases between. The chain's CDR3 is CASSFGGLLSYEQYF. The DNA of the CDR3 is TGTGCCAGCAGCTTCGGCGGGCTGCTCTCCTACGAGCAGTACTTC. The complete variable domain, with remaining parts taken from reference TRBV13 and TRBJ2-7, reads AAGVIQSPRHLIKEKRETATLKCYPIPRHDTVYWYQQGPGQDPQFLISFYEKMQSDKGSIPDRFSAQQFSDYHSELNMSSLELGDSALYFCASSFGGLLSYEQYFGPGTRLTVT.